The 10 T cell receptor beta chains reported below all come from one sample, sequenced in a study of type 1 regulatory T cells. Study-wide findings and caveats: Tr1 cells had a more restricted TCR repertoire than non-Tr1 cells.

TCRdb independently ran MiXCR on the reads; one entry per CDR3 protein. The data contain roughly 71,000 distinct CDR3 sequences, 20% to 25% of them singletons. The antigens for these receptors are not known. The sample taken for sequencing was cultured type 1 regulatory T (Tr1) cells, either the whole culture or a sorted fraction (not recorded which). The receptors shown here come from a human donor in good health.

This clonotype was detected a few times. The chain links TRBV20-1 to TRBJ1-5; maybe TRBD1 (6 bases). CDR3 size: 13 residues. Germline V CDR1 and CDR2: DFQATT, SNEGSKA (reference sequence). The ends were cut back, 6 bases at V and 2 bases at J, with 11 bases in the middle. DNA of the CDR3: TGCAGTGCGCGACAGGATGGCAATCAGCCCCAGCATTTT. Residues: CSARQDGNQPQHF.

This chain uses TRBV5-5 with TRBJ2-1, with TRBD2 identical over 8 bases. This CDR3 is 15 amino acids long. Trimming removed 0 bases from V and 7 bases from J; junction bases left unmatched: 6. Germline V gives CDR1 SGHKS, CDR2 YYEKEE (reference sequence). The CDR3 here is CASSLVWTSQNEQFF. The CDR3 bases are TGTGCCAGCAGCTTGGTGTGGACTAGCCAAAATGAGCAGTTCTTC.

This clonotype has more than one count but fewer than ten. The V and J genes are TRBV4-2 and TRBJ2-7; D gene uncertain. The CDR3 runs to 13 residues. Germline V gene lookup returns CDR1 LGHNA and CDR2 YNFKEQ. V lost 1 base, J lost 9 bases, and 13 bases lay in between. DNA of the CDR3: TGTGCCAGCAGCCAAGTCTCAGTAGCTGCGCAGTACTTC. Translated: CASSQVSVAAQYF.

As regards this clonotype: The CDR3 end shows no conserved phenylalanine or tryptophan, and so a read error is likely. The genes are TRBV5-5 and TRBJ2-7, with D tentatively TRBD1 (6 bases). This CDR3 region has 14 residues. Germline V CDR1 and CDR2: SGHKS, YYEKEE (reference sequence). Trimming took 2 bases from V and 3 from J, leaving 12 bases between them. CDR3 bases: TGTGCCAGCAGCTTAAAGGGGACAAGCTACGAGCAGTACTTG. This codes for CASSLKGTSYEQYL.

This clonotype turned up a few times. In nucleotides, the CDR3 is TGTGCCAGCAGCCAAACGGGGGGGAACTACGAGCAGTACTTC. Translated: CASSQTGGNYEQYF. The chain joins TRBV7-2 to TRBJ2-7, with 8 bases lining up with TRBD2. CDR1 SGHTA and CDR2 FQGNSA come from the germline V gene. CDR3 length: 14 amino acids. Trimming took 5 bases from V and 3 from J; bases not matched to a gene: 6.

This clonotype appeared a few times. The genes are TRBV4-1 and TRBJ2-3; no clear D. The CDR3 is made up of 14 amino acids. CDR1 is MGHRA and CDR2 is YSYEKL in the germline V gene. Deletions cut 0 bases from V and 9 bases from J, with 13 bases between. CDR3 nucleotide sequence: TGCGCCAGCAGCCAAGAGAGGATCGAGGACACGCAGTATTTT. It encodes CASSQERIEDTQYF.

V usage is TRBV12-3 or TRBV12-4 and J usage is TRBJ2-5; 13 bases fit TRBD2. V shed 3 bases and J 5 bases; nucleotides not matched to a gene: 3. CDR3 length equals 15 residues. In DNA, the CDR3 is TGTGCCAGCAGTTTCCCGGGACTAGCGGGGGAGACCCAGTACTTC. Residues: CASSFPGLAGETQYF.

The CDR3 sequence is CASSRSRANEKLFF. The CDR3 nucleotides read TGTGCCAGCAGCCGCTCACGGGCAAATGAAAAACTGTTTTTT. J is TRBJ1-4 and V is TRBV7-2; D gene uncertain. Deletions cut 5 bases from V and 5 bases from J, with 12 bases between. CDR3 size: 14 residues. The germline V gene encodes CDR1 SGHTA and CDR2 FQGNSA.

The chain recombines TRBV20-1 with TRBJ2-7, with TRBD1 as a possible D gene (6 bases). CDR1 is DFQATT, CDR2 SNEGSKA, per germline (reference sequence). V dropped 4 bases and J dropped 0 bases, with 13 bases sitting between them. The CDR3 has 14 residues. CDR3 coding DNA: TGCAGTGCTACGATCACAGGGAGCTCCTACGAGCAGTACTTC. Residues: CSATITGSSYEQYF.

This chain's CDR3 is CATTLAGGPDTQYF. The CDR3 nucleotides are TGCGCCACCACACTAGCGGGAGGACCAGATACGCAGTATTTT. This chain connects TRBV5-1 to TRBJ2-3; 12 bases are shared with TRBD2. The trim removed 9 bases at V and 4 bases at J, leaving 6 bases unmatched. There are 14 residues in the CDR3. CDR1 is SGHRS, CDR2 YFSETQ, per germline.